This TCR beta chain came from a study of cytomegalovirus exposure and HLA in healthy donors. Study outcomes and limitations: Overall, about 160 TCR beta chains were annotated as cytomegalovirus-associated. Upon later analysis, TCR association rates were observed to vary by HLA locus, being highest for DRB1 and lowest for HLA-C.

This clone was seen a few times. Its matching antigen is unknown. Amplification used 60 Vbeta primers and 13 Jbeta primers. TCRdb keeps only in-frame clones here, not all; method: immunoSEQ multiplex PCR. The profile covers 97,000 or so clones, with roughly 81% appearing a single time and 1.4% taken by the ten largest. Donors showed nominal health when sampled, although they likely had unrecorded immune exposures. This CDR3 spans 15 amino acids. Germline V gene sequence: CDR1 SNHLY, CDR2 FYNNEI. V gave up 6 bases and J gave up 1 base; unmatched junction bases: 3. Input material: PBMCs. The TCR originated in a man aged 40-49 years in good health and CMV-seronegative. The chain combines TRBV2 with TRBJ2-2, with 9 nucleotides matching TRBD1. The CDR3 is CASRGQGGNTGELFF. CDR3 coding DNA: TGTGCCAGCAGGGGACAGGGTGGGAACACCGGGGAGCTGTTTTTT.